A selection of T cell receptor beta chains follows, all from one sample in a study of OX40 agonist ivuxolimab in advanced cancers. The data were produced by immunoSEQ multiplex PCR, yet TCRdb's version contains in-frame clones alone and is incomplete. The repertoire holds roughly 89,000 clones, with about 81% as singletons. Sequencing used CD4+ or CD8+ T cells sorted from blood, obtained in a trial of the OX40 agonist ivuxolimab. The receptors shown here come from an adult with an advanced solid tumor such as melanoma, head and neck, liver or kidney cancer. Each CDR3 is given with its conserved first and last residue.

15 TRBJ2-3 TRBV4-3 CASSQDSGSTDTQYF
15 TRBJ1-3 TRBV5-1 CASSSKLEAGNTIYF
17 TRBJ1-2 TRBV5-4 CASTKVGQGAMGYGYTF
14 TRBJ2-5 TRBV7-9 CASSFVGHYETQYF
15 TRBJ1-2 TRBV9 CASSADPFPSYGYTF
17 TRBJ2-2 TRBV11-2 CASSLARLRAGTGELFF
15 TRBJ2-6 TRBV5-1 CASSLEGARANVLTF
13 TRBJ1-1 TRBV5-4 CASSLDRHFEAFF
16 TRBJ1-1 TRBV27 CASSPRQGIRDTEAFF
14 TRBJ2-3 TRBV19 CASSLRAWADTQYF
12 TRBJ1-1 TRBV2 CASSGDRAEAFF
15 TRBJ1-2 TRBV28 CASGGITGVDYGYTF
17 TRBJ1-6 TRBV5-1 CASSLYDSLSYNSPLHF
15 TRBJ2-2 TRBV19 CASSVPTGRAGELFF
13 - TRBV29-1 CSVEAASQETQYF
18 TRBJ2-4 TRBV10-3 CAISESPSGEGTKNIQYF
14 TRBJ1-4 TRBV11-2 CASSLGGIYEKLFF
14 TRBJ2-4 TRBV9 CASSLQDLGGIQYF
14 TRBJ2-4 TRBV5-4 CASSFDQGRNIQYF
14 TRBJ2-5 TRBV30 CAWSRGGPQETQYF
14 TRBJ1-1 TRBV6-6 CASTDRVASTEAFF
20 TRBJ2-3 TRBV15 CATSQMTGGGSPRMADTQYF
15 TRBJ2-1 TRBV6-1 CASSEEWGRYNEQFF
15 TRBJ2-1 TRBV11-2 CASSLAPSGYNEQFF
16 TRBJ1-6 TRBV7-9 CASSLNGQPYNSPLHF
16 TRBJ2-2 TRBV19 CASSTPRTGYTGELFF
12 TRBJ2-3 TRBV5-1 CASSLSSDTQYF
16 TRBJ1-3 TRBV10-3 CAISDPGQGRGNTIYF
15 TRBJ2-7 TRBV29-1 CSVRSSGPHLYEQYF
13 TRBJ1-2 TRBV5-1 CASSLRQNYGYTF
15 TRBJ2-6 TRBV19 CASNSIRTGANVLTF
13 TRBJ2-7 TRBV7-8 CASSLENRGEQYF
14 TRBJ1-5 TRBV19 CASTPGAGGQPQHF
16 TRBJ2-1 TRBV28 CASSLMGSRVGFGQFF
15 TRBJ2-2 TRBV6-6 CASSSGHGGAGELFF
18 TRBJ1-3 TRBV5-1 CASSLEGGPGISGNTIYF
15 TRBJ2-7 TRBV28 CASSLWSGYNYEQYF
14 TRBJ1-1 TRBV9 CASSFTGQGTEAFF
15 TRBJ2-1 TRBV4-3 CASSRVWTKNNEQFF
15 TRBJ2-7 TRBV30 CAWSPQRGFNYEQYF
14 TRBJ2-7 TRBV6-5 CASSHGTTGGAQYF
15 TRBJ1-1 TRBV5-5 CASSLYDRVGTEAFF
14 TRBJ1-6 TRBV5-5 CASSLGRYNSPLHF
16 TRBJ1-2 TRBV4-1 CASSPLGTGANYGYTF
17 TRBJ2-7 TRBV19 CASSLGLAGVIPYEQYF
14 TRBJ2-7 TRBV25-1 CASSPGTVPYEQYF
13 TRBJ1-1 TRBV6-1 CATTNLGNTEAFF
16 TRBJ2-6 TRBV7-2 CASSLSAGAGANVLTF
14 TRBJ2-1 TRBV5-4 CASSQKLSGNEQFF
14 TRBJ2-3 TRBV10-1 CASRTGGSTDTQYF
11 TRBJ1-2 TRBV29-1 CSVERDRLPTF
20 TRBJ2-4 TRBV28 CASSFIRGGRGLESKNIQYF
14 TRBJ2-7 TRBV5-6 CASSSRDGPYEQYF
14 TRBJ2-3 TRBV7-3 CASSLGGYTDTQYF